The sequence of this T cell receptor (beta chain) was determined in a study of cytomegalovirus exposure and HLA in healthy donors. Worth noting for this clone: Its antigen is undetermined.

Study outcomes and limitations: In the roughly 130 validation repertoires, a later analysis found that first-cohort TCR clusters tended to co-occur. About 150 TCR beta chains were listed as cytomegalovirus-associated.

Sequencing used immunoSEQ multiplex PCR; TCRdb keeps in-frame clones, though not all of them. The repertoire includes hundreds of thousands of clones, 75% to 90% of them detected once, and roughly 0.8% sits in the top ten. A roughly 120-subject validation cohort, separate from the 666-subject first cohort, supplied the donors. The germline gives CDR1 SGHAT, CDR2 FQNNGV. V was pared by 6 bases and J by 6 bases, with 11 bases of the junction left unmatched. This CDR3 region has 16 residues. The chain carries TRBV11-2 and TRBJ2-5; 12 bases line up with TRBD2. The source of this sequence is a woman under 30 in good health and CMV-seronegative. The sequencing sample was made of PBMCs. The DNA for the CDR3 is TGTGCCAGCAGTTCGACTAGCGGGAGTATGAGAAAGACCCAGTACTTC. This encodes CASSSTSGSMRKTQYF. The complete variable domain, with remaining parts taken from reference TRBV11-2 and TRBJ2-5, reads EAGVAQSPRYKIIEKRQSVAFWCNPISGHATLYWYQQILGQGPKLLIQFQNNGVVDDSQLPKDRFSAERLKGVDSTLKIQPAKLEDSAVYLCASSSTSGSMRKTQYFGPGTRLLVL.